The 10 T cell receptor beta chains reported below all come from one sample, sequenced in a study of shared clonotypes between healthy human individuals. Some clones are missing from TCRdb's copy, which holds only in-frame ones; the method was immunoSEQ multiplex PCR. The sample holds 550,000 to 800,000 clones; less than 95% are singletons and the top ten take around a third. Input material: memory CD8+ T cells from PBMCs. Indicated subset: CD45RO+ cells pooled with CCR7-negative TemRA cells. These TCRs come from a man younger than 30 in good health. Some clones in this sample may be carry-over from other donors' samples.

The J gene is TRBJ1-1, the V gene TRBV7-9, with D hard to call. From germline, CDR1 is SEHNR and CDR2 FQNEAQ (reference sequence). V lost 3 bases to trimming and J lost 4 bases, with 21 bases between them. The CDR3 sequence is 17 residues long. CDR3 sequence: CASSFLVRFGESTEAFF. The DNA for the CDR3 is TGTGCCAGCAGCTTCTTGGTGAGATTCGGGGAGTCCACTGAAGCTTTCTTT.

J is TRBJ2-7 and V is TRBV5-6, with 9 bases that match TRBD1. The V and J ends lost 4 bases and 6 bases, in that order; junction bases with no gene match: 5. Germline V gives CDR1 SGHDT, CDR2 YYEEEE. The CDR3 covers 13 residues. The DNA of the CDR3 is TGTGCCAGCAGCCTTGGGGGACAGGGCGAGCAGTACTTC. It encodes CASSLGGQGEQYF.

A single count supports this clone. V and J are TRBV27 and TRBJ2-2; D unclear. CDR1 is MNHEY, CDR2 SMNVEV, per germline (reference sequence). The CDR3 has 19 amino acids. V lost 5 bases, J lost 4 bases, and 26 bases lay in between. The CDR3: CASSLPPGSSQSPTGELFF. Written as DNA, the CDR3 is TGTGCCAGCAGTCTACCCCCCGGGTCTTCCCAGAGCCCCACCGGGGAGCTGTTTTTT.

In regard to this clone: Distinct nucleotide sequences in the sample also encode this CDR3. The chain uses TRBV7-8 and TRBJ2-7; 9 nucleotides align to TRBD1. Germline loops: CDR1 SGHVS, CDR2 FQNEAQ. Germline trimming cut 6 bases from V and 2 bases from J; bases unmatched to any gene: 5. This CDR3 comprises 14 residues. CDR3 protein: CASSPGTGPYEQYF. The CDR3, as DNA: TGTGCCAGCAGTCCAGGGACAGGGCCCTACGAGCAGTACTTC.

The chain carries TRBV6-5 and TRBJ2-5; D not resolved. Germline V gene sequence: CDR1 MNHEY, CDR2 SVGAGI. The V gene lost 1 base and the J gene lost 5 bases, with 11 bases spanning the gap. The CDR3 length is 14 residues. Here the CDR3 DNA reads TGTGCCAGCAGTTACTTCGGCCTGAGGGAGACCCAGTACTTC. The encoded protein is CASSYFGLRETQYF.

The gene calls are TRBV5-1 and TRBJ1-2; D not resolved. The V and J ends lost 0 bases and 6 bases respectively, with 15 bases between them. The germline V gene encodes CDR1 SGHRS and CDR2 YFSETQ. This CDR3 has 15 residues. In nucleotides, the CDR3 is TGCGCCAGCAGCTTGGGAGGTAACGCGGTCGATGGCTACACCTTC. This sequence encodes CASSLGGNAVDGYTF.

This clone appeared once. CDR3 coding DNA: TGTGCCAGCAGGAGAAGGACGGAACTCAATTCACCCCTCCACTTT. This codes for CASRRRTELNSPLHF. The chain couples TRBV28 to TRBJ1-6; no clear D. The CDR3 loop spans 15 amino acids. The germline gives CDR1 MDHEN, CDR2 SYDVKM. V lost 6 bases and J lost 7, with 16 bases in between.

The chain links TRBV7-6 to TRBJ1-5, with a possible D match to TRBD1 (6 bases). The germline V gene encodes CDR1 SGHVS and CDR2 FNYEAQ. V lost 1 base and J lost 3, with 13 bases in between. The CDR3 is made up of 16 amino acids. The CDR3 nucleotides read TGTGCCAGCAGCTTAGGGGCACAGGGATACAATCAGCCCCAGCATTTT. It specifies CASSLGAQGYNQPQHF.

This clone was detected only once. V and J are TRBV27 and TRBJ2-3, with no clear D. CDR1 is MNHEY, CDR2 SMNVEV, per germline (reference sequence). The CDR3 spans 15 residues. Trimming left V 1 base short and J 0 bases short, with 8 bases between. CDR3 protein: CASSLLPVSTDTQYF. CDR3 nucleotides: TGTGCCAGCAGTTTATTGCCCGTAAGCACAGATACGCAGTATTTT.

Remarks on this clone: Additional DNA sequences in this sample encode the identical CDR3. V is TRBV15 and J is TRBJ2-3; no clear D gene. In germline, CDR1 is LNHNV, CDR2 YYDKDF (reference sequence). Trimming removed 5 bases at V and 2 bases at J, with 5 bases between. This CDR3 is 12 amino acids long. The CDR3 loop is CATSGYTDTQYF. As DNA, the CDR3 is TGTGCCACCAGCGGGTACACAGATACGCAGTATTTT.